One sample yielded the 20 T cell receptor beta chains listed below, sequenced in a study of T cells in Graves' hyperthyroidism and ophthalmopathy. Template material for amplifying TCR beta CDR3 regions consisted of RNA transcripts. HTBI primers were employed in a first-round RT-PCR of the TCR CDR3. TCRdb ran MiXCR on the multiplex PCR reads and lists one entry per CDR3 protein. The data contain hundreds of thousands of distinct CDR3 sequences, 20% of them seen just once; the ten biggest clones take up about 50%. The sample consisted of blood. The receptors come from a man in his forties or fifties with Graves' ophthalmopathy.

This clonotype was seen more than once but under ten times. The chain carries TRBV28 and TRBJ1-1; 8 nucleotides match TRBD1. In germline, CDR1 is MDHEN, CDR2 SYDVKM. The ends lost 6 bases at V and 5 bases at J; junction bases unmatched: 8. CDR3 length equals 14 residues. CDR3 coding DNA: TGTGCCAGCAGATACCCAGGGGGCTGGACTGAAGCTTTCTTT. Amino acid sequence: CASRYPGGWTEAFF.

V gene TRBV9 combines with J gene TRBJ1-4; tentatively, D is TRBD1 (5 bases). With 2 bases removed from V and 3 bases from J, the gap between germline ends came to 11 bases. The CDR3 length is 15 residues. Per the germline V gene, CDR1 is SGDLS and CDR2 is YYNGEE. The CDR3, as DNA: TGTGCCAGCAGCGTTAGTGGGGGGGCTAATGAAAAACTGTTTTTT. Amino acids: CASSVSGGANEKLFF.

This chain uses TRBV19 with TRBJ1-5, with a tentative D call TRBD1 (6 bases). Germline lookup yields CDR1 LNHDA and CDR2 SQIVND (reference sequence). CDR3 size: 17 residues. Trimming took off 7 bases at V and 1 base at J, with 20 bases between the two ends. This CDR3 is CASKTAGWDMSNQPQHF. CDR3 DNA: TGTGCCAGTAAAACAGCAGGTTGGGACATGAGCAATCAGCCCCAGCATTTT.

The rearrangement joins TRBV10-3 to TRBJ2-1; TRBD2 matches 10 bases. The J segment lost 7 bases and the V segment lost 10 bases, leaving 10 bases of the junction unmatched. This CDR3 region has 14 residues. Germline-derived CDR1 and CDR2 are ENHRY and SYGVKD. The DNA for the CDR3 is TGTGCCACCCAGGGGACTAGCGCCTCGAATGAGCAGTTCTTC. Translation: CATQGTSASNEQFF.

There are many counts of this clonotype. V usage is TRBV7-8 and J usage is TRBJ2-7; TRBD1 agrees at 10 bases. V gave up 7 bases and J gave up 5 bases; unmatched junction bases: 14. CDR3 length equals 16 residues. Germline lookup yields CDR1 SGHVS and CDR2 FQNEAQ. The CDR3 DNA follows: TGTGCCAGCAATCACGGGGGACAGGGGCTATACAACGAGCAGTACTTC. The encoded protein is CASNHGGQGLYNEQYF.

This chain uses TRBV19 with TRBJ2-2; 10 nucleotides match TRBD2. With V trimmed by 9 bases and J by 1 base, 2 bases remained unmatched. Germline-derived CDR1 and CDR2 are LNHDA and SQIVND (reference sequence). The CDR3 has 14 residues. The CDR3 DNA reads as TGTGCCAGCGGACTAGCGGTGAACACCGGGGAGCTGTTTTTT. Translated, it gives CASGLAVNTGELFF.

CDR3 nucleotide sequence: TGTGCCAGCAGTTACTCAAGTCGGCAGCTATCCTATGGCTACACCTTC. Encoded protein: CASSYSSRQLSYGYTF. The chain joins TRBV6-5 to TRBJ1-2, with unresolved D. Trimming cost V 0 bases and J 4 bases, with 15 bases left between them. This CDR3 contains 16 residues. Germline lookup yields CDR1 MNHEY and CDR2 SVGAGI.

This clonotype was counted many times. Written as DNA, the CDR3 is TGTGCCAGCAGCTTAGGACTAGCGGGAGGGATAGATACGCAGTATTTT. It codes for CASSLGLAGGIDTQYF. The gene calls are TRBV11-2 and TRBJ2-3, with 14 bases identical to TRBD2. This CDR3 contains 16 residues. Germline trimming cut 1 base from V and 5 bases from J; bases unmatched to any gene: 2. Germline loops: CDR1 SGHAT, CDR2 FQNNGV.

The rearrangement links TRBV29-1 to TRBJ2-7, with D possibly being TRBD1 (6 bases). V was cut by 6 bases and J by 0 bases, with 15 bases left in between. This CDR3 spans 14 amino acids. CDR1 and CDR2 from the germline V gene are SQVTM and ANQGSEA. The DNA of the CDR3 is TGCAGCGTGGTCAGGGGAGTTAGCTCCTACGAGCAGTACTTC. This codes for CSVVRGVSSYEQYF.

This clonotype was detected a few times. This chain's CDR3 is CAWSVRGFTYEQYF. The DNA of the CDR3 is TGTGCCTGGAGTGTAAGGGGGTTCACCTACGAGCAGTACTTC. The chain has TRBV30 and TRBJ2-7, with D possibly matching TRBD1 (6 bases). V lost 0 bases, J lost 2 bases, and 11 bases lay in between. This CDR3 has 14 residues. CDR1 and CDR2 from the germline V gene are GTSNPN and SVGIG (reference sequence).

V and J are TRBV5-1 and TRBJ2-2; D is unresolved. The CDR3 runs 13 residues. Trimming took 2 bases from V and 6 from J, leaving 8 bases between them. CDR1 and CDR2 (germline): SGHRS, YFSETQ. DNA of the CDR3: TGCGCCAGCAGCTTCAATCCTGCCGGGGAGCTGTTTTTT. It codes for CASSFNPAGELFF.

This clonotype has a count of ten or more. The V call is TRBV6-1, the J call TRBJ2-6; 7 bases align to TRBD1. The V segment lost 8 bases and the J segment 2 bases; nucleotides outside the gene matches: 3. Germline CDR1 and CDR2: MNHNS and SASEGT. The CDR3 is 14 amino acids. The CDR3 DNA sequence: TGTGCCAGCCAAGACAGGGCTGGGGCCAACGTCCTGACTTTC. As protein: CASQDRAGANVLTF.

This clonotype showed up just a few times. The chain couples TRBV12-3 or TRBV12-4 to TRBJ2-1; tentative D call: TRBD1 (6 bases). Trimming took 3 bases from V and 6 from J, leaving 18 bases between them. The CDR3 is 16 residues long. The CDR3: CASSLYLAGVSNEQFF. The DNA of the CDR3 is TGTGCCAGCAGTTTGTATTTGGCAGGGGTTAGCAATGAGCAGTTCTTC.

There are many counts of this clonotype. V usage is TRBV18 and J usage is TRBJ1-1; the D is unclear. V shed 2 bases and J shed 2 bases, with 3 bases lying between them. Germline loops: CDR1 KGHSH, CDR2 LQKENI. CDR3 size: 12 residues. This chain's CDR3 is CASSPTNTEAFF. CDR3 bases: TGTGCCAGCTCACCAACTAACACTGAAGCTTTCTTT.

This rearrangement joins TRBV6-2 or TRBV6-3 to TRBJ1-1; D is undetermined. This CDR3 spans 12 amino acids. With 7 bases removed from V and 3 bases from J, the gap between germline ends came to 9 bases. Per the germline V gene, CDR1 is MNHEY and CDR2 is SVGEGT. The CDR3 spells CASTGYHTEAFF. The CDR3 DNA is TGTGCCAGCACAGGTTACCACACTGAAGCTTTCTTT.

The CDR3 loop reads CASLGQGLAKNIQYF. The CDR3 DNA reads TGTGCCAGCCTCGGACAGGGTCTAGCCAAAAACATTCAGTACTTC. The gene calls are TRBV28 and TRBJ2-4; 8 positions agree with TRBD1. The CDR3 runs 15 residues. Germline V CDR1 and CDR2: MDHEN, SYDVKM. The trim removed 8 bases at V and 0 bases at J, leaving 6 bases unmatched.

The rearrangement uses TRBV12-3 or TRBV12-4 and TRBJ1-2, with unresolved D. Trimming removed 2 bases at V and 6 bases at J, with 7 bases between. This CDR3 region has 12 residues. CDR3 in DNA: TGTGCCAGCAGTTTACACGAAAATGGCTACACCTTC. Translated: CASSLHENGYTF.

The chain recombines TRBV6-1 with TRBJ1-1; maybe TRBD1 (5 bases). The CDR3 spans 14 residues. Germline values: CDR1 MNHNS, CDR2 SASEGT. Trimming cost V 5 bases and J 7 bases, with 17 bases left between them. The CDR3 DNA reads as TGTGCCAGCAGTTCCGGGACCGAGCCCTTTGAAGCTTTCTTT. This codes for CASSSGTEPFEAFF.

The chain has TRBV6-1 and TRBJ1-1, with unresolved D. The CDR3 runs to 15 residues. V lost 2 bases and J 0 bases, leaving 10 bases between the germline ends. Germline loops: CDR1 MNHNS, CDR2 SASEGT. The CDR3 region is CASSEIWGLNTEAFF. Written as DNA, the CDR3 is TGTGCCAGCAGTGAAATCTGGGGTTTGAACACTGAAGCTTTCTTT.

This clonotype was found many times. J is TRBJ2-2 and V is TRBV7-3; maybe TRBD2 (5 bases). The germline V gene encodes CDR1 SGHTA and CDR2 FQGTGA. Trimming took 4 bases from V and 4 from J, leaving 19 bases between them. This CDR3 comprises 17 residues. The CDR3 spells CASSSTGSFVGTGELFF. DNA for the CDR3: TGTGCCAGCAGCTCGACTGGGAGCTTCGTAGGCACCGGGGAGCTGTTTTTT.